These 25 T cell receptor beta chains came from one sample sequenced in a study of shared clonotypes between healthy human individuals. TCRdb keeps only in-frame clones here, not all; method: immunoSEQ multiplex PCR. The sample shows roughly 500,000 clones, about 96% of them seen only once. Sequencing was done on a sample of naive CD4+ T cells sorted from blood. Subset given: CD45RA+ positively selected. The receptors come from a young woman in good health.

The V call is TRBV28, the J call TRBJ1-4, with a tentative D call TRBD1 (5 bases). In germline, CDR1 is MDHEN, CDR2 SYDVKM. CDR3 length: 14 residues. The V and J ends lost 5 bases and 11 bases respectively, with 18 bases between them. The CDR3 sequence is CASSRGGTGFKLFF. As DNA, the CDR3 is TGTGCCAGCAGTAGGGGCGGGACTGGGTTTAAACTGTTTTTT.

This chain uses TRBV18 with TRBJ1-2; D perhaps matches TRBD1 (6 bases). The CDR3 consists of 15 residues. Deletions cut 0 bases from V and 4 bases from J, with 12 bases between. CDR1 is KGHSH and CDR2 is LQKENI in the germline V gene. CDR3: CASSPPAQGSYGYTF. The CDR3 DNA is TGTGCCAGCTCACCACCAGCACAGGGCTCCTATGGCTACACCTTC.

This clone was found a few times. This chain connects TRBV28 to TRBJ1-2; the D is unclear. The CDR3 length is 12 residues. V was clipped by 9 bases and J by 6 bases, with 14 bases between them. Germline CDR1 is MDHEN and CDR2 is SYDVKM. The CDR3 spells CASKLRGNGYTF. The CDR3 region has the DNA TGTGCCAGTAAACTCCGGGGAAATGGCTACACCTTC.

The chain is built from TRBV7-9 and TRBJ2-7; D might be TRBD1 (5 bases). CDR3 length: 12 residues. V was cut by 5 bases and J by 6 bases, with 11 bases left in between. CDR1 and CDR2 (germline): SEHNR, FQNEAQ (reference sequence). In nucleotides, the CDR3 is TGTGCCAGCAGCCTAAGGGGCTTCGAGCAGTACTTC. Protein: CASSLRGFEQYF.

The chain employs TRBV6-5 and TRBJ2-1, with D possibly matching TRBD2 (6 bases). Germline CDR1 is MNHEY and CDR2 is SVGAGI. This CDR3 is built from 13 residues. Between the trimmed V and J ends, which lost 4 bases and 9 bases, there was a span of 13 bases. The CDR3 bases are TGTGCCAGCAGTTCCCCGACTAGTCTTGAGCAGTTCTTC. Residues: CASSSPTSLEQFF.

V gene TRBV28 combines with J gene TRBJ2-5; D is perhaps TRBD2 (5 bases). CDR1 and CDR2 (germline): MDHEN, SYDVKM. V was shortened by 5 bases and J by 6 bases, with 16 bases between the two germline ends. The CDR3 contains 14 residues. CDR3 DNA sequence: TGTGCCAGCAGTACCCAAGTGAGAGGGCAGACCCAGTACTTC. Amino acids: CASSTQVRGQTQYF. Variable domain in full (rest from reference TRBV28 and TRBJ2-5): DVKVTQSSRYLVKRTGEKVFLECVQDMDHENMFWYRQDPGLGLRLIYFSYDVKMKEKGDIPEGYSVSREKKERFSLILESASTNQTSMYLCASSTQVRGQTQYFGPGTRLLVL.

This chain joins TRBV2 and TRBJ2-5, with D perhaps matching TRBD1 (5 bases). Germline V lookup: CDR1 SNHLY, CDR2 FYNNEI. Between the trimmed V and J ends, which lost 6 bases and 2 bases, there was a span of 10 bases. The CDR3 has 13 amino acids. The CDR3 DNA follows: TGTGCCAGCAGAGGCAGGGCGCAAGAGACCCAGTACTTC. The encoded protein is CASRGRAQETQYF.

This chain links TRBV2 with TRBJ2-2; tentatively, D is TRBD2 (5 bases). Trimming removed 6 bases from V and 4 bases from J, with 15 bases in between. CDR3 size: 15 residues. Germline CDR1 SNHLY, CDR2 FYNNEI. CDR3 sequence reads: CASSHGLAGTGELFF. In DNA, the CDR3 is TGTGCCAGCAGCCACGGGCTAGCTGGCACCGGGGAGCTGTTTTTT.

This rearrangement joins TRBV28 to TRBJ2-7; TRBD2 might be the D (6 bases). The V gene lost 2 bases and the J gene lost 3 bases, with 11 bases spanning the gap. The CDR3 runs to 14 residues. Germline CDR1 is MDHEN and CDR2 is SYDVKM. The CDR3 coding sequence is TGTGCCAGCAGTTTAGCCGGGACTTACTACGAGCAGTACTTC. Amino acid sequence: CASSLAGTYYEQYF.

This chain links TRBV2 with TRBJ2-1; D is unresolved. Germline CDR1 and CDR2: SNHLY and FYNNEI. Between the trimmed V and J ends, which lost 8 bases and 6 bases, there was a span of 8 bases. The CDR3 is made up of 11 amino acids. The DNA of the CDR3 is TGTGCCAGCGCTTCCCTCAATGAGCAGTTCTTC. Encoded protein: CASASLNEQFF.

The rearrangement joins TRBV6-1 to TRBJ2-7, with 12 bases identical to TRBD2. V dropped 5 bases and J dropped 6; count of bases not matched to a gene: 5. The germline gives CDR1 MNHNS, CDR2 SASEGT. CDR3 length equals 14 residues. CDR3 amino acids: CASSPTSGSFEQYF. CDR3 in DNA: TGTGCCAGCAGTCCGACTAGCGGGAGTTTCGAGCAGTACTTC.

This sequence joins TRBV6-5 and TRBJ1-1; perhaps TRBD1 as D (5 bases). The V and J ends lost 8 bases and 1 base respectively, with 14 bases between them. The CDR3 sequence is 14 residues long. Germline V gene lookup returns CDR1 MNHEY and CDR2 SVGAGI. The CDR3 reads CASHHPTGNTEAFF. CDR3 bases: TGTGCCAGCCACCACCCCACAGGGAACACTGAAGCTTTCTTT.

V is TRBV28 and J is TRBJ2-7; D remains unclear. The CDR3 loop spans 14 amino acids. The V and J ends lost 6 bases and 0 bases respectively, with 12 bases between them. The germline V gene encodes CDR1 MDHEN and CDR2 SYDVKM. The CDR3 here is CASRTVHSSYEQYF. The CDR3, as DNA: TGTGCCAGCAGGACGGTCCACAGCTCCTACGAGCAGTACTTC.

V usage is TRBV28 and J usage is TRBJ2-7, with D tentatively TRBD2 (6 bases). The V gene lost 7 bases and the J gene lost 2 bases, with 12 bases spanning the gap. The CDR3 length is 13 residues. Germline lookup yields CDR1 MDHEN and CDR2 SYDVKM. The CDR3 sequence is CASTYSGPYEQYF. Here the CDR3 DNA reads TGTGCCAGCACCTACAGCGGGCCCTACGAGCAGTACTTC.

The chain links TRBV19 to TRBJ2-7; D may be TRBD2 (5 bases). This CDR3 has 14 residues. The V end lost 0 bases, the J end lost 2 bases, and 8 bases lay between the germline ends. CDR1 and CDR2 from the germline V gene are LNHDA and SQIVND (reference sequence). CDR3 coding DNA: TGTGCCAGTAGTATAGAGGAGCGGCCCTACGAGCAGTACTTC. Amino acids: CASSIEERPYEQYF.

The V and J genes are TRBV27 and TRBJ2-6; D tentatively reads TRBD1 or TRBD2 (5 bases each). CDR3 length equals 19 residues. CDR1 MNHEY and CDR2 SMNVEV come from the germline V gene (reference sequence). Trimming took off 5 bases at V and 2 bases at J, with 22 bases between the two ends. The chain's CDR3 is CASSVRVVRRGPGANVLTF. The DNA for the CDR3 is TGTGCCAGCAGTGTACGCGTCGTGAGAAGGGGACCTGGGGCCAACGTCCTGACTTTC.

The V and J genes are TRBV18 and TRBJ2-1; D is ambiguous. CDR1 is KGHSH, CDR2 LQKENI, per germline. The CDR3 consists of 13 residues. Trimming removed 5 bases from V and 7 bases from J, with 12 bases in between. This CDR3 reads CASSAERVNEQFF. CDR3 DNA sequence: TGTGCCAGCTCAGCTGAAAGGGTGAATGAGCAGTTCTTC.

For the CDR3, the DNA is TGTGCCAGCAGGGGGGACAGGGAACCCTACGAGCAGTACTTC. Residues: CASRGDREPYEQYF. V usage is TRBV6-1 and J usage is TRBJ2-7; 9 bases are shared with TRBD1. The CDR3 is 14 amino acids. Per the germline V gene, CDR1 is MNHNS and CDR2 is SASEGT. V shed 6 bases and J 2 bases; nucleotides not matched to a gene: 5.

The CDR3 bases are TGTGCCAGCGTAGTCGGCGGGAGGACCTTCGGCGAGCAGTACTTC. Translated, it gives CASVVGGRTFGEQYF. The rearrangement joins TRBV28 to TRBJ2-5, with TRBD2 identical over 8 bases. The tail of the sequence fits TRBJ2-7 better, so the J call may be wrong. The CDR3 totals 15 residues. Germline-derived CDR1 and CDR2 are MDHEN and SYDVKM.

The genes are TRBV7-3 and TRBJ2-5; D is undetermined. V was shortened by 4 bases and J by 2 bases, with 8 bases between the two germline ends. Germline lookup yields CDR1 SGHTA and CDR2 FQGTGA. The CDR3 covers 13 residues. The CDR3 DNA reads TGTGCCAGCAGCTACTCCATTCAAGAGACCCAGTACTTC. Encoded protein: CASSYSIQETQYF.

V is TRBV30 and J is TRBJ2-7, with 7 bases lining up with TRBD1. The trim removed 3 bases at V and 5 bases at J, leaving 4 bases unmatched. The germline CDR1 and CDR2 sequences are GTSNPN and SVGIG (reference sequence). This CDR3 is 12 amino acids long. Written as DNA, the CDR3 is TGTGCCTGGAGCCTTACAGGGGACGAGCAGTACTTC. The encoded protein is CAWSLTGDEQYF.

The chain combines TRBV11-2 with TRBJ2-1; TRBD1 might be the D (5 bases). In germline, CDR1 is SGHAT, CDR2 FQNNGV. V gave up 7 bases and J gave up 9 bases, with 19 bases separating them. This CDR3 comprises 14 residues. The CDR3 protein is CASTPHGASSEQFF. In DNA, the CDR3 is TGTGCCAGCACCCCGCATGGGGCATCGAGTGAGCAGTTCTTC.

This clone was observed a few times. The rearrangement joins TRBV6-1 to TRBJ1-2; D gene unclear. The CDR3 runs to 14 residues. V lost 2 bases to trimming and J lost 6 bases, with 13 bases between them. Germline assignment: CDR1 MNHNS and CDR2 SASEGT. The CDR3 is CASSESMGGHGYTF. The CDR3 coding sequence is TGTGCCAGCAGTGAATCCATGGGAGGGCATGGCTACACCTTC.

The gene calls are TRBV15 and TRBJ2-1, with D unresolved. Deletions cut 3 bases from V and 4 bases from J, with 13 bases between. CDR1 and CDR2 (germline): LNHNV, YYDKDF (reference sequence). The CDR3 loop spans 15 amino acids. CDR3 protein: CATSSNIDGYNEQFF. The CDR3 nucleotides read TGTGCCACCAGCAGCAACATAGACGGGTACAATGAGCAGTTCTTC.

This chain connects TRBV2 to TRBJ1-2, with 10 bases matching TRBD1. CDR1 is SNHLY, CDR2 FYNNEI, per germline. The V segment lost 6 bases and the J segment 8 bases; nucleotides outside the gene matches: 15. This CDR3 has 16 residues. The CDR3 loop reads CASSGGGQGSTGGYTF. CDR3 bases: TGTGCCAGCAGCGGAGGGGGACAGGGGTCCACTGGCGGCTACACCTTC.